This paragraph covers one T cell receptor (beta chain) sequence. Antigen: not known. Peripheral blood came from all dose cohorts at three timepoints. The sample comes from a study of OX40 agonist ivuxolimab in advanced cancers. Study context: The dose-escalation cohort was approximately 80% male, with a mean age of around 60 years, ranging about 23 to 90.

Study results and limitations: CD8+ T cells averaged more expanded clones than CD4+. Low clonal expansion, among the lowest seen, marked partial responders at 0.1-3.0 mg/kg.

Libraries were prepared by immunoSEQ multiplex PCR; TCRdb keeps only in-frame clonotypes and omits some of them. The repertoire has 71,000 or so clones, around 80% of them found once; the top ten carry under 9.5%. This CDR3 has 14 amino acids. Trimming stripped 3 bases from V and 3 bases from J, with 12 bases between. The V gene's germline CDR1 is MNHEY and CDR2 SMNVEV (reference sequence). The chain couples TRBV27 to TRBJ2-7; D is uncertain. Sequenced material: CD4+ or CD8+ T cells sorted from blood, taken in a trial of the OX40 agonist ivuxolimab. The receptor was isolated from an adult with an advanced solid tumor such as melanoma, head and neck, liver or kidney cancer. The CDR3: CASSFSASLYEQYF. In DNA form, the CDR3 reads TGTGCCAGCAGTTTCTCGGCTAGTCTCTACGAGCAGTACTTC.